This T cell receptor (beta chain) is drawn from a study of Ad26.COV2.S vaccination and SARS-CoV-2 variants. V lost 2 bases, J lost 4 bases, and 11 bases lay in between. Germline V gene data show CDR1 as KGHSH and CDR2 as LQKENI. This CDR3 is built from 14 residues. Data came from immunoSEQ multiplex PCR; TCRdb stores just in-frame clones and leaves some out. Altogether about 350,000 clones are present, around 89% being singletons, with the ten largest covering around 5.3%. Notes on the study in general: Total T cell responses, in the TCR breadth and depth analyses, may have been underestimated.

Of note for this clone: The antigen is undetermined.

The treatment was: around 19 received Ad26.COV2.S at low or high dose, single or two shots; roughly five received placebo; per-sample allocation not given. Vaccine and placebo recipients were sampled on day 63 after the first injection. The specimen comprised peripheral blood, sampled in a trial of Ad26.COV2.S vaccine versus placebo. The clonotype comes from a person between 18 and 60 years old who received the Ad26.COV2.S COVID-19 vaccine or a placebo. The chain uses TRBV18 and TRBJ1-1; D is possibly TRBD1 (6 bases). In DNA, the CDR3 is TGTGCCAGCTCACCATACAGGGAATTCACTGAAGCTTTCTTT. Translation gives CASSPYREFTEAFF.